These T cell receptor beta chains were read from a single sample in a study of blood T cell repertoires in COVID-19. The table came from immunoSEQ multiplex PCR; TCRdb's copy has only in-frame clones and leaves some out. The table shows roughly 250,000 clones, with 65% to 85% occurring only once. Source material: peripheral blood. The receptors originated from a woman in her thirties or forties with active or convalescent COVID-19. CDR3s include the opening cysteine and the closing phenylalanine or tryptophan. The D gene is left open where the match is weak. The listing skips clone size in some rows; elsewhere it reads once, few, many or a size class.

clone_size: NA; v_call: TRBV7-8; d_call: NA; j_call: TRBJ1-1; cdr3_nt: TGTGCCAGCACCCGCCCGAGGGTGGCCTCAATGAACACTGAAGCTTTCTTT; cdr3_aa: CASTRPRVASMNTEAFF
clone_size: NA; v_call: TRBV11-2; d_call: TRBD1; j_call: TRBJ2-2; cdr3_nt: TGTGCCAGCAGATACCAATGGAGAAGAGGACAGGGGTACACCGGGGAGCTGTTTTTT; cdr3_aa: CASRYQWRRGQGYTGELFF
clone_size: NA; v_call: TRBV5-1; d_call: TRBD1; j_call: TRBJ2-1; cdr3_nt: TGCGCCAGCAGCTCCTCGGGACAGGGCCACAATGAGCAGTTCTTC; cdr3_aa: CASSSSGQGHNEQFF
clone_size: few; v_call: TRBV9; d_call: TRBD1; j_call: TRBJ1-4; cdr3_nt: TGTGCCAGCAGCGTAGGGACAGGACGAACTAATGAAAAACTGTTTTTT; cdr3_aa: CASSVGTGRTNEKLFF
clone_size: NA; v_call: TRBV18; d_call: NA; j_call: TRBJ1-5; cdr3_nt: TGTGCCAGCTCCACTCAGGGGAGCAATCAGCCCCAGCATTTT; cdr3_aa: CASSTQGSNQPQHF
clone_size: NA; v_call: TRBV11-3; d_call: TRBD1; j_call: TRBJ1-5; cdr3_nt: TGTGCCAGCAGTCGAAAGGGTGGGACAGGAAAAAATCAGCCCCAGCATTTT; cdr3_aa: CASSRKGGTGKNQPQHF
clone_size: NA; v_call: TRBV2; d_call: TRBD1; j_call: TRBJ2-5; cdr3_nt: TGTGCCAGCCGATACACAGGGGGAGAGACCCAGTACTTC; cdr3_aa: CASRYTGGETQYF
clone_size: NA; v_call: TRBV19; d_call: NA; j_call: TRBJ1-3; cdr3_nt: TGTGCCAGTAGACTTCGGGGAAGGTCAGATAGCTCTGGAAACACCATATATTTT; cdr3_aa: CASRLRGRSDSSGNTIYF
clone_size: once; v_call: TRBV15; d_call: NA; j_call: TRBJ1-1; cdr3_nt: TGTGCCACCAGCAGAGGGGGAGGGATGAACACTGAAGCTTTCTTT; cdr3_aa: CATSRGGGMNTEAFF
clone_size: NA; v_call: TRBV3-1/TRBV3-2; d_call: TRBD2; j_call: TRBJ2-3; cdr3_nt: TGTGCCAGCAGCCAACAGCGGGGGGGCACAGATACGCAGTATTTT; cdr3_aa: CASSQQRGGTDTQYF
clone_size: NA; v_call: TRBV19; d_call: NA; j_call: TRBJ1-4; cdr3_nt: TGTGCCAGTAGTATAGTCGGCGGGCTAGAAGAAAAACTGTTTTTT; cdr3_aa: CASSIVGGLEEKLFF
clone_size: NA; v_call: TRBV10-3; d_call: NA; j_call: TRBJ2-5; cdr3_nt: TGTGCCATCAGCTCGGGAGGACAGCAAGAGACCCAGTACTTC; cdr3_aa: CAISSGGQQETQYF